The sample holds a few counts of the clone carrying this T cell receptor beta chain. The target antigen is unknown. CDR3 length equals 16 residues. The V gene end was trimmed by 5 bases and the J gene end by 3 bases; junction bases not matched to a gene: 11. Germline CDR1 SGHTA, CDR2 FQGNSA. The data originate from a study of T cell repertoires in cytomegalovirus infection. Overall study: Used in the study were CMV epitopes, some recently identified and HLA-C-restricted, others well-studied and HLA-B-restricted.

From the reads, TCRdb called clonotypes with MiXCR, one entry per CDR3 protein. This sample has around 78,000 distinct CDR3 sequences, with 35% to 50% found just once. Whole-study results and caveats: CMV-specific HLA-C-restricted TCR beta clonotypes dominated the ex vivo response.

Source: CD8+ T cells from cultured PBMCs, taken from culture after CMV antigen stimulation. The rearrangement uses TRBV7-2 and TRBJ2-7, with TRBD2 matching over 9 bases. This TCR was sampled from a human donor in good health (CMV status not recorded). Some clones in this sample may be carry-over from other donors' samples. In DNA form, the CDR3 reads TGTGCCAGCAGCACGGCGGGGGGGGGAGGGGTCTACGAGCAGTACTTC. It specifies CASSTAGGGGVYEQYF.